The 14 T cell receptor beta chains below all came from one sample that was sequenced in a study of T cell responses to AZD1222 COVID-19 vaccine. The repertoire was sequenced with immunoSEQ multiplex PCR; TCRdb's copy has only in-frame clones and lacks some. The table shows 150,000 or so clones, with 90% to 95% occurring only once. The sample in question was peripheral blood, obtained 28 days after the second AZD1222 dose. The receptors were gathered from an adult who received the AZD1222 COVID-19 vaccine.

This sequence joins TRBV29-1 and TRBJ2-7, with 10 bases fitting TRBD2. Germline CDR1 reads SQVTM; CDR2 reads ANQGSEA. The CDR3 spans 17 residues. Germline trimming cut 4 bases from V and 1 base from J; bases unmatched to any gene: 13. The CDR3 loop reads CSVVGLLAGVRSYEQYF. The CDR3, as DNA: TGCAGCGTTGTAGGTCTCCTAGCGGGAGTAAGATCCTACGAGCAGTACTTC.

This clone appeared a single time. The chain carries TRBV6-2 or TRBV6-3 and TRBJ2-3; 10 bases are shared with TRBD2. Germline CDR1 MNHEY, CDR2 SVGEGT. This CDR3 is built from 15 residues. V was pared by 6 bases and J by 0 bases, with 3 bases of the junction left unmatched. CDR3 residues: CASSLTSGSTDTQYF. In nucleotides, the CDR3 is TGTGCCAGCAGCTTGACTAGCGGGAGCACAGATACGCAGTATTTT.

This chain connects TRBV6-1 to TRBJ2-7; D is possibly TRBD1 or TRBD2 (5 bases each). Germline CDR1 MNHNS, CDR2 SASEGT. V gave up 3 bases and J gave up 7 bases, with 22 bases separating them. There are 16 residues in the CDR3. CDR3 coding DNA: TGTGCCAGCAGTGAGGTGGGGGTTGGGGCCGCGAGGGAGCAGTACTTC. This encodes CASSEVGVGAAREQYF.

The CDR3 here is CASSLRATNEKLFF. CDR3 in DNA: TGTGCCAGCAGCTTACGGGCAACTAATGAAAAACTGTTTTTT. The chain recombines TRBV7-9 with TRBJ1-4; D is unresolved. The CDR3 is 14 residues long. V was clipped by 2 bases and J by 0 bases, with 4 bases between them. Germline V CDR1 and CDR2: SEHNR, FQNEAQ (reference sequence).

The genes are TRBV5-1 and TRBJ2-1; 8 bases are a match to TRBD1. Germline V gene sequence: CDR1 SGHRS, CDR2 YFSETQ. The CDR3 spans 12 residues. Unmatched junction bases numbered 2, after V lost 3 bases and J lost 9 bases. The CDR3, as DNA: TGCGCCAGCAGCTCAGGGGGCGCTGAGCAGTTCTTC. Translated, it gives CASSSGGAEQFF.

A word on this clone: A read error may be the cause here, since a much bigger clone is one base away. V is TRBV4-1 and J is TRBJ2-1; D not resolved. This CDR3 is built from 12 residues. Trimming took off 0 bases at V and 8 bases at J, with 5 bases between the two ends. Per the germline V gene, CDR1 is MGHRA and CDR2 is YSYEKL. The CDR3 loop is CASSQDFYEQFF. The DNA of the CDR3 is TGCGCCAGCAGCCAAGATTTTTATGAGCAGTTCTTC.

The rearrangement links TRBV2 to TRBJ1-6; the D is unclear. Germline CDR1 reads SNHLY; CDR2 reads FYNNEI. CDR3 length: 14 amino acids. V lost 2 bases to trimming and J lost 7 bases, with 9 bases between them. CDR3 in DNA: TGTGCCAGCAGTGAAAGCAGAGGAAATTCACCCCTCCACTTT. This sequence encodes CASSESRGNSPLHF.

The J gene is TRBJ1-1, the V gene TRBV7-6; TRBD1 matches at 9 bases. V shed 4 bases and J 8 bases; nucleotides not matched to a gene: 14. CDR3 size: 16 residues. CDR1 is SGHVS and CDR2 is FNYEAQ in the germline V gene. In nucleotides, the CDR3 is TGTGCCAGCAGCTCCCCCCGCCGGGACAGGGTCCCCGAAGCTTTCTTT. Translation gives CASSSPRRDRVPEAFF.

This chain connects TRBV27 to TRBJ2-1, with unresolved D. Deletions cut 2 bases from V and 7 bases from J, with 15 bases between. CDR3 length: 15 amino acids. Germline CDR1 MNHEY, CDR2 SMNVEV (reference sequence). CDR3 DNA sequence: TGTGCCAGCAGTTTAAAATCGACTGTTACTAATGAGCAGTTCTTC. It specifies CASSLKSTVTNEQFF.

The V gene is TRBV30, the J gene TRBJ2-5; no clear D. V dropped 3 bases and J dropped 5 bases, with 10 bases sitting between them. The CDR3 spans 12 residues. The germline V gene encodes CDR1 GTSNPN and CDR2 SVGIG (reference sequence). CDR3 DNA: TGTGCCTGGAGCCCACTGGGGGAGACCCAGTACTTC. Its translation: CAWSPLGETQYF.

The rearrangement uses TRBV11-3 and TRBJ1-1, with D hard to call. CDR1 is SGHNT, CDR2 YENEEA, per germline. V shed 1 base and J shed 2 bases, with 8 bases lying between them. This CDR3 has 14 residues. The CDR3 nucleotides are TGTGCCAGCAGCTTAGGGTCACTTAACACTGAAGCTTTCTTT. Its protein product is CASSLGSLNTEAFF. The whole variable domain, filled in from reference TRBV11-3 and TRBJ1-1, reads EAGVVQSPRYKIIEKKQPVAFWCNPISGHNTLYWYLQNLGQGPELLIRYENEEAVDDSQLPKDRFSAERLKGVDSTLKIQPAELGDSAVYLCASSLGSLNTEAFFGQGTRLTVV.

The chain has TRBV19 and TRBJ1-3; D is possibly TRBD1 (5 bases). Germline loops: CDR1 LNHDA, CDR2 SQIVND (reference sequence). The CDR3 covers 14 residues. V dropped 10 bases and J dropped 2 bases, with 15 bases sitting between them. The CDR3: CATSRGNPGNTIYF. The CDR3 bases are TGTGCCACCAGTAGGGGTAATCCTGGAAACACCATATATTTT.

The chain has TRBV21-1 and TRBJ2-2; TRBD2 is taken as the D call from the table, unchecked against the DNA. TRBV21-1 is classified as a pseudogene. The CDR3 covers 16 residues. CDR3 protein: CASSKAGGPNTGELFF. The CDR3, as DNA: TGTGCCAGCAGCAAAGCAGGAGGGCCGAACACCGGGGAGCTGTTTTTT.

A single count supports this clone. CDR3 in amino acids: CASRRDRGPNQPQHF. The CDR3 coding sequence is TGTGCCAGCAGACGGGACAGGGGACCCAATCAGCCCCAGCATTTT. The chain is built from TRBV2 and TRBJ1-5; TRBD1 matches 10 bases. CDR1 is SNHLY and CDR2 is FYNNEI in the germline V gene. The CDR3 length is 15 residues. With 6 bases clipped from V and 3 bases from J, the junction kept 5 bases outside the gene matches.